This passage covers 28 T cell receptor beta chains from one sample sequenced in a study of CD8+ T cells in alopecia areata. Specified treatment: oral pan-JAK inhibitor, 5-10 mg twice daily. Reverse transcribed after extraction, RNA yielded cDNA as the sequencing template. Generated by immunoSEQ multiplex PCR, the TCRdb table keeps only in-frame clones and is missing some. The table has about 160,000 clones, roughly 65% seen once. The source was CD4+ T cells sorted from blood, collected at week 4, from a patient treated with tofacitinib. These receptors were obtained from a human donor with alopecia areata.

A few counts support this clone. This chain joins TRBV4-1 and TRBJ1-1; possibly TRBD1 for D (6 bases). The germline gives CDR1 MGHRA, CDR2 YSYEKL. This CDR3 contains 14 residues. V lost 4 bases and J 6 bases, leaving 15 bases between the germline ends. CDR3 coding DNA: TGCGCCAGCAGCCTCGAGCCTGGGGGGCCTGAAGCTTTCTTT. Translated: CASSLEPGGPEAFF.

The genes are TRBV5-1 and TRBJ2-5; a possible D gene is TRBD1 (6 bases). Germline V gives CDR1 SGHRS, CDR2 YFSETQ. The CDR3 runs 17 residues. Trimming stripped 0 bases from V and 1 base from J, with 16 bases between. The CDR3 protein is CASSLGAGVGGQETQYF. For the CDR3, the DNA is TGCGCCAGCAGCTTGGGGGCCGGGGTAGGGGGCCAAGAGACCCAGTACTTC.

The genes are TRBV7-2 and TRBJ1-1; 8 bases match TRBD1. This CDR3 comprises 14 residues. From germline, CDR1 is SGHTA and CDR2 FQGNSA. V lost 1 base and J lost 3; bases outside the gene matches: 1. CDR3 sequence (DNA): TGTGCCAGCAGCTTAGGACAGGGGTACACTGAAGCTTTCTTT. Residues: CASSLGQGYTEAFF.

The chain combines TRBV2 with TRBJ2-7; D perhaps matches TRBD2 (6 bases). The CDR3 covers 14 residues. Between the trimmed V and J ends, which lost 1 base and 6 bases, there was a span of 13 bases. Per germline, CDR1 SNHLY and CDR2 FYNNEI. The DNA for the CDR3 is TGTGCCAGCAGTGAAGATGGCGGGGCCCGCGAGCAGTACTTC. This codes for CASSEDGGAREQYF.

J is TRBJ1-2 and V is TRBV2; 7 bases are a match to TRBD1. Germline V gene sequence: CDR1 SNHLY, CDR2 FYNNEI. The CDR3 runs to 12 residues. Germline trimming cut 6 bases from V and 8 bases from J; bases unmatched to any gene: 6. The CDR3 loop is CASRQGFYGYTF. The CDR3 coding sequence is TGTGCCAGCAGACAGGGGTTTTACGGCTACACCTTC.

The table lists this clone with a few counts. This chain uses TRBV7-2 with TRBJ1-5; D not certain. Germline V gene lookup returns CDR1 SGHTA and CDR2 FQGNSA. V lost 5 bases and J 2 bases, leaving 10 bases between the germline ends. This CDR3 is built from 14 residues. In nucleotides, the CDR3 is TGTGCCAGCAGCCAAGGTGACGGCAATCAGCCCCAGCATTTT. Translation gives CASSQGDGNQPQHF.

The chain is built from TRBV7-9 and TRBJ1-2, with 7 nucleotides matching TRBD1. Germline V gives CDR1 SEHNR, CDR2 FQNEAQ (reference sequence). Trimming removed 6 bases from V and 0 bases from J; junction bases left unmatched: 7. The CDR3 has 15 amino acids. The CDR3 region has the DNA TGTGCCAGCAGGCAAGAGACAGGGCCTAACTATGGCTACACCTTC. Translation: CASRQETGPNYGYTF.

This clone has just a few counts. The chain is built from TRBV5-1 and TRBJ2-4; D may be TRBD1 or TRBD2 (5 bases each). The CDR3 is made up of 14 amino acids. Germline lookup yields CDR1 SGHRS and CDR2 YFSETQ. Trimming stripped 0 bases from V and 8 bases from J, with 12 bases between. The CDR3 coding sequence is TGCGCCAGCAGCTTGGCCCAGGGACCGGACATTCAGTACTTC. Translation: CASSLAQGPDIQYF.

By sample fraction, this clone is medium-sized. V usage is TRBV7-2 and J usage is TRBJ1-5; 7 nucleotides line up with TRBD1. V lost 5 bases, J lost 4 bases, and 2 bases stayed unmatched. The germline V gene encodes CDR1 SGHTA and CDR2 FQGNSA. The CDR3 spans 13 residues. DNA for the CDR3: TGTGCCAGCAGCGTACAGGGGAATCAGCCCCAGCATTTT. Translation: CASSVQGNQPQHF. Complete variable domain (other parts from reference TRBV7-2 and TRBJ1-5): GAGVSQSPSNKVTEKGKDVELRCDPISGHTALYWYRQSLGQGLEFLIYFQGNSAPDKSGLPSDRFSAERTGGSVSTLTIQRTQQEDSAVYLCASSVQGNQPQHFGDGTRLSIL.

This chain joins TRBV6-5 and TRBJ1-1; 7 nucleotides agree with TRBD1. Germline CDR1 reads MNHEY; CDR2 reads SVGAGI. V lost 5 bases and J lost 5; bases outside the gene matches: 8. The CDR3 totals 14 residues. The CDR3 reads CASSDRQGQTEAFF. CDR3 bases: TGTGCCAGCAGTGATCGACAGGGACAGACTGAAGCTTTCTTT.

The V call is TRBV11-2, the J call TRBJ2-1; TRBD2 aligns across 9 bases. The V gene end was trimmed by 2 bases and the J gene end by 9 bases; junction bases not matched to a gene: 8. Germline CDR1 and CDR2: SGHAT and FQNNGV. The CDR3 has 15 residues. As DNA, the CDR3 is TGTGCCAGCAGCTTAAACGCGGGGGGGAGTGGTGAGCAGTTCTTC. It yields the protein CASSLNAGGSGEQFF.

The genes are TRBV4-1 and TRBJ2-7, with 10 bases identical to TRBD1. After removal of 3 bases from V and 6 bases from J, the junction contained 11 bases not matched to a gene. CDR3 length equals 16 residues. Germline lookup yields CDR1 MGHRA and CDR2 YSYEKL. The CDR3 loop is CASSHGQGGRGGEQYF. The DNA of the CDR3 is TGCGCCAGCAGCCACGGACAGGGGGGAAGAGGTGGCGAGCAGTACTTC.

This clone turned up a few times. One end of the junction is discordant with germline, which a read error may explain. This sequence joins TRBV7-7 and TRBJ2-5; 9 nucleotides match TRBD2. There are 16 residues in the CDR3. Germline assignment: CDR1 SSHAT and CDR2 FNYEAQ (reference sequence). In nucleotides, the CDR3 is TGTGCTAGCAGCTTAGGAAGCGGGGGGTACCAAGAGACCCAGTACTTC. This gives the protein CASSLGSGGYQETQYF.

The V and J genes are TRBV2 and TRBJ2-7; 9 bases map to TRBD1. V lost 10 bases to trimming and J lost 2 bases; unmatched junction nucleotides: 12. CDR3 length: 15 residues. Germline V gives CDR1 SNHLY, CDR2 FYNNEI. The CDR3 spells CAITTKTGGTYEQYF. The CDR3 nucleotides are TGTGCCATAACCACGAAGACAGGGGGAACCTACGAGCAGTACTTC.

A few counts support this clone. The genes are TRBV20-1 and TRBJ2-7; a possible D gene is TRBD2 (7 bases). The CDR3 is 11 residues long. Deletions cut 5 bases from V and 7 bases from J, with 12 bases between. From germline, CDR1 is DFQATT and CDR2 SNEGSKA (reference sequence). The chain's CDR3 is CSAFRGGEQYF. The DNA for the CDR3 is TGCAGTGCTTTCAGGGGAGGGGAGCAGTACTTC.

This chain uses TRBV5-1 with TRBJ1-2, with 7 bases fitting TRBD1. Per the germline V gene, CDR1 is SGHRS and CDR2 is YFSETQ. J was trimmed by 8 bases and V by 4 bases; bases with no gene match: 11. The CDR3 loop spans 14 amino acids. CDR3 amino acids: CASSPRTGTRGYTF. The CDR3 DNA follows: TGCGCCAGCAGCCCCCGGACAGGAACTCGCGGCTACACCTTC.

V gene TRBV5-4 combines with J gene TRBJ1-6; possibly TRBD1 for D (5 bases). The germline gives CDR1 SGHNT, CDR2 YYREEE (reference sequence). CDR3 size: 16 residues. V was clipped by 0 bases and J by 2 bases, with 9 bases between them. CDR3 DNA: TGTGCCAGCAGCTTGGCAGGGAGAACCTATAATTCACCCCTCCACTTT. Translation: CASSLAGRTYNSPLHF.

This clone was detected a few times. This chain uses TRBV4-2 with TRBJ1-4; perhaps TRBD1 as D (5 bases). This CDR3 is built from 15 residues. V shed 2 bases and J shed 6 bases, with 13 bases lying between them. Germline V gene lookup returns CDR1 LGHNA and CDR2 YNFKEQ. CDR3 sequence (DNA): TGTGCCAGCAGCCAAAACGCAGGGAGGGATGAAAAACTGTTTTTT. This translates into CASSQNAGRDEKLFF.

The gene calls are TRBV29-1 and TRBJ1-2; D might be TRBD1 (5 bases). CDR3 length: 10 residues. Trimming stripped 6 bases from V and 12 bases from J, with 14 bases between. Germline CDR1 reads SQVTM; CDR2 reads ANQGSEA. The CDR3 region is CSVAGLTHTF. In DNA form, the CDR3 reads TGCAGCGTCGCAGGGTTGACCCACACCTTC.

This rearrangement joins TRBV30 to TRBJ1-1, with D uncertain. The V gene's germline CDR1 is GTSNPN and CDR2 SVGIG (reference sequence). The CDR3 is 12 amino acids. Trimming took off 2 bases at V and 4 bases at J, with 8 bases between the two ends. CDR3 DNA sequence: TGTGCCTGGAGTAGAGGGATCACTGAAGCTTTCTTT. Its protein product is CAWSRGITEAFF.

In this sample, this clone turned up a few times. Written as DNA, the CDR3 is TGCAGCGTTGGGTCCACCCAGTACTTC. Encoded protein: CSVGSTQYF. V is TRBV29-1 and J is TRBJ2-5; D gene unclear. The CDR3 consists of 9 residues. Germline CDR1 SQVTM, CDR2 ANQGSEA. V lost 4 bases to trimming and J lost 8 bases, with 5 bases between them.

This clone was observed at least ten times. This chain links TRBV7-8 with TRBJ2-2; TRBD2 matches 8 bases. Germline trimming cut 4 bases from V and 5 bases from J; bases unmatched to any gene: 12. Germline assignment: CDR1 SGHVS and CDR2 FQNEAQ. The CDR3 sequence is 17 residues long. DNA for the CDR3: TGTGCCAGCAGCTCGGGGCAGGCGGGGGGCAGGACCGGGGAGCTGTTTTTT. Translated, it gives CASSSGQAGGRTGELFF.

The genes are TRBV30 and TRBJ1-2, with 7 bases aligning to TRBD1. With 5 bases clipped from V and 7 bases from J, the junction kept 4 bases outside the gene matches. The CDR3 consists of 11 residues. Germline V gene lookup returns CDR1 GTSNPN and CDR2 SVGIG (reference sequence). CDR3 in amino acids: CAWLTGAGYTF. In DNA form, the CDR3 reads TGTGCCTGGCTTACAGGGGCTGGCTACACCTTC.

This clone was seen only a few times. The V call is TRBV29-1, the J call TRBJ1-2; D may be TRBD1 (5 bases). CDR3 size: 14 residues. V was shortened by 1 base and J by 7 bases, with 16 bases between the two germline ends. Per the germline V gene, CDR1 is SQVTM and CDR2 is ANQGSEA. CDR3 DNA sequence: TGCAGCGTTGAAGCAGTCGCAGGGAGCAGTGGCTACACCTTC. It encodes CSVEAVAGSSGYTF.

This clone showed up just once. J is TRBJ2-7 and V is TRBV30; no clear D gene. V was cut by 2 bases and J by 0 bases, with 5 bases left in between. The CDR3 totals 12 residues. CDR1 GTSNPN and CDR2 SVGIG come from the germline V gene (reference sequence). The CDR3 reads CAWSKSSYEQYF. The CDR3 bases are TGTGCCTGGAGTAAAAGCTCCTACGAGCAGTACTTC.

The genes are TRBV30 and TRBJ1-5; the D gene is possibly TRBD1 (5 bases). The CDR3 is made up of 15 amino acids. Between the trimmed V and J ends, which lost 2 bases and 8 bases, there was a span of 19 bases. CDR1 and CDR2 (germline): GTSNPN, SVGIG (reference sequence). The DNA for the CDR3 is TGTGCCTGGAGTATAGGACGGGCCCTGGGGGAGCCCCAGCATTTT. This gives the protein CAWSIGRALGEPQHF.

V and J are TRBV29-1 and TRBJ1-6, with D possibly matching TRBD1 (5 bases). Germline lookup yields CDR1 SQVTM and CDR2 ANQGSEA. V lost 6 bases and J 9 bases, leaving 15 bases between the germline ends. The CDR3 runs 13 residues. In DNA form, the CDR3 reads TGCAGCGTGTGTGAGGGGCGCGGTTCACCCCTCCACTTT. Encoded protein: CSVCEGRGSPLHF.

This sequence joins TRBV5-1 and TRBJ1-2, with TRBD1 matching 7 bases. CDR1 SGHRS and CDR2 YFSETQ come from the germline V gene. Losses at the gene ends were 0 bases for V and 6 bases for J; bases not matched to a gene: 2. The CDR3 contains 13 residues. CDR3 sequence reads: CASSLDTGDGYTF. The CDR3 coding sequence is TGCGCCAGCAGCTTGGATACAGGGGATGGCTACACCTTC.